The 17 T cell receptor beta chains given below trace back to one sample, sequenced in a study of T cell responses to AZD1222 COVID-19 vaccine. Generated by immunoSEQ multiplex PCR, the TCRdb table keeps only in-frame clones and is missing some. The sample has approximately 150,000 clones, 85% to 95% seen once. Sequencing was performed on peripheral blood, taken on day 0 of AZD1222 vaccination. The receptors derive from an adult in good health.

The rearrangement joins TRBV29-1 to TRBJ2-5, with 8 bases that match TRBD1. This CDR3 comprises 14 residues. Trimming at V came to 7 bases and at J to 5 bases, leaving 12 bases not matched to a gene. The germline gives CDR1 SQVTM, CDR2 ANQGSEA. CDR3 bases: TGCAGCGGAGGGGCAGGGGGCGGCCGGGAGACCCAGTACTTC. Protein sequence: CSGGAGGGRETQYF.

The rearrangement joins TRBV30 to TRBJ2-6, with D unresolved. Deletions cut 4 bases from V and 5 bases from J, with 15 bases between. This CDR3 comprises 15 residues. The germline gives CDR1 GTSNPN, CDR2 SVGIG (reference sequence). The CDR3 reads CAWTTALSRANVLTF. CDR3 DNA sequence: TGTGCCTGGACGACTGCGTTAAGTCGGGCCAACGTCCTGACTTTC.

V is TRBV27 and J is TRBJ1-2, with D possibly being TRBD1 (6 bases). CDR3 length: 15 residues. The V gene's germline CDR1 is MNHEY and CDR2 SMNVEV (reference sequence). V was shortened by 6 bases and J by 2 bases, with 16 bases between the two germline ends. The CDR3 sequence: CASSDLSGGNYGYTF. The CDR3, as DNA: TGTGCCAGCAGCGACCTATCGGGGGGCAACTATGGCTACACCTTC.

The chain has TRBV5-1 and TRBJ2-3; TRBD1 aligns across 8 bases. The germline V gene encodes CDR1 SGHRS and CDR2 YFSETQ. The CDR3 has 14 amino acids. Trimming took 5 bases from V and 3 from J; bases not matched to a gene: 5. The CDR3 reads CASSTGGLTDTQYF. Written as DNA, the CDR3 is TGCGCCAGCAGTACAGGGGGGTTAACAGATACGCAGTATTTT.

This chain uses TRBV30 with TRBJ2-7; tentative D call: TRBD2 (6 bases). Germline V lookup: CDR1 GTSNPN, CDR2 SVGIG (reference sequence). V lost 5 bases, J lost 4 bases, and 15 bases lay in between. This CDR3 spans 13 amino acids. CDR3 in DNA: TGTGCCTGGGGCTGGGGGGTCGGGTACGAGCAGTACTTC. Protein: CAWGWGVGYEQYF.

J is TRBJ2-3 and V is TRBV6-2 or TRBV6-3; 7 nucleotides agree with TRBD1. The CDR3 length is 12 residues. Trimming cost V 2 bases and J 9 bases; bases outside gene matches: 2. Germline V gene sequence: CDR1 MNHEY, CDR2 SVGEGT. Here the CDR3 reads CASSYKQGTQYF. The DNA of the CDR3 is TGTGCCAGCAGTTACAAACAGGGGACGCAGTATTTT.

This clone was seen a handful of times. The gene calls are TRBV21-1 and TRBJ2-7. TRBV21-1 represents a pseudogene. This CDR3 has 16 residues. The CDR3 protein is CASSKEGGNSSYEQYF. The CDR3 DNA reads TGTGCCAGCAGCAAAGAGGGCGGAAACTCTTCCTACGAGCAGTACTTC.

This clone occurred once. The V and J genes are TRBV20-1 and TRBJ1-1, with TRBD1 matching 8 bases. The CDR3 contains 14 residues. CDR1 is DFQATT and CDR2 is SNEGSKA in the germline V gene (reference sequence). J was trimmed by 0 bases and V by 3 bases; bases with no gene match: 3. DNA of the CDR3: TGCAGTGCTAGTCGACAGGGGTTGAACACTGAAGCTTTCTTT. This codes for CSASRQGLNTEAFF.

The V gene is TRBV27, the J gene TRBJ1-5; 9 bases map to TRBD1. V lost 5 bases, J lost 3 bases, and 5 bases stayed unmatched. Looked up from germline, CDR1 is MNHEY and CDR2 is SMNVEV (reference sequence). The CDR3 runs to 15 residues. CDR3 region: CASSIGTGNNQPQHF. The CDR3 region has the DNA TGTGCCAGCAGTATCGGGACAGGGAACAATCAGCCCCAGCATTTT.

The gene calls are TRBV5-4 and TRBJ1-1; the D gene is possibly TRBD1 (6 bases). The germline V gene has CDR1 SGHNT and CDR2 YYREEE (reference sequence). Trimming took off 0 bases at V and 0 bases at J, with 15 bases between the two ends. This CDR3 is built from 17 residues. The CDR3, as DNA: TGTGCCAGCAGCTTGGTCCTGGACAGTGTGATGAACACTGAAGCTTTCTTT. It is translated as CASSLVLDSVMNTEAFF.

Written as DNA, the CDR3 is TGTGCCAGCAGCGTAGGAAGTAACTCTGGAAACACCATATATTTT. It codes for CASSVGSNSGNTIYF. The chain recombines TRBV9 with TRBJ1-3, with no clear D. The CDR3 loop spans 15 amino acids. Germline CDR1 is SGDLS and CDR2 is YYNGEE. The ends were cut back, 0 bases at V and 0 bases at J, with 7 bases in the middle.

V and J are TRBV2 and TRBJ1-3; no reliable D call. The germline V and J ends were trimmed by 6 bases and 4 bases, with 7 bases remaining between them. The germline V gene encodes CDR1 SNHLY and CDR2 FYNNEI. The CDR3 totals 12 residues. CDR3 amino acids: CASRGGGNTIYF. Here the CDR3 DNA reads TGTGCCAGCAGGGGTGGGGGAAACACCATATATTTT.

J is TRBJ1-2 and V is TRBV7-2; unclear D gene. Germline CDR1 is SGHTA and CDR2 is FQGNSA. The CDR3 extends over 13 amino acids. V lost 3 bases to trimming and J lost 3 bases, with 8 bases between them. The CDR3 DNA is TGTGCCAGCAGCTTGTCCCCCTACTATGGCTACACCTTC. It translates to CASSLSPYYGYTF. Full variable domain (missing parts from reference TRBV7-2 and TRBJ1-2): GAGVSQSPSNKVTEKGKDVELRCDPISGHTALYWYRQSLGQGLEFLIYFQGNSAPDKSGLPSDRFSAERTGGSVSTLTIQRTQQEDSAVYLCASSLSPYYGYTFGSGTRLTVV.

The chain couples TRBV7-6 to TRBJ1-2; 7 positions match TRBD1. This CDR3 is built from 14 residues. With 5 bases clipped from V and 4 bases from J, the junction kept 7 bases outside the gene matches. Germline CDR1 is SGHVS and CDR2 is FNYEAQ. CDR3 residues: CASSPGQGVYGYTF. As DNA, the CDR3 is TGTGCCAGCAGCCCGGGCCAGGGGGTCTATGGCTACACCTTC.

This chain connects TRBV5-6 to TRBJ2-3; 7 positions agree with TRBD2. Per germline, CDR1 SGHDT and CDR2 YYEEEE. CDR3 size: 14 residues. V gave up 4 bases and J gave up 5 bases; unmatched junction bases: 7. The CDR3 reads CASSQGSGGDTQYF. CDR3 DNA: TGTGCCAGCAGCCAGGGATCGGGGGGAGATACGCAGTATTTT. Filled out from reference TRBV5-6 and TRBJ2-3, the complete variable domain reads DAGVTQSPTHLIKTRGQQVTLRCSPKSGHDTVSWYQQALGQGPQFIFQYYEEEERQRGNFPDRFSGHQFPNYSSELNVNALLLGDSALYLCASSQGSGGDTQYFGPGTRLTVL.

This chain connects TRBV3-1 (or the pseudogene TRBV3-2) to TRBJ2-7; the match to TRBD1 covers 7 bases. Trimming took 5 bases from V and 3 from J; bases not matched to a gene: 7. Per the germline V gene, CDR1 is LGHDT and CDR2 is YNNKEL (reference sequence). There are 14 residues in the CDR3. The CDR3 DNA is TGTGCCAGCAGCTCCGATCGGACAGGCTACGAGCAGTACTTC. Translating it yields CASSSDRTGYEQYF.

In DNA form, the CDR3 reads TGCGCCAGCAGCCATCGGTGGGGGGAGGGCCTCACAGATACGCAGTATTTT. Translating it yields CASSHRWGEGLTDTQYF. The chain is built from TRBV4-3 and TRBJ2-3, with 7 nucleotides matching TRBD2. The junction had 11 bases not matched to a gene; V was cut back by 3 bases and J by 2 bases. Per the germline V gene, CDR1 is LGHNA and CDR2 is YSLEER. The CDR3 is 17 residues long.